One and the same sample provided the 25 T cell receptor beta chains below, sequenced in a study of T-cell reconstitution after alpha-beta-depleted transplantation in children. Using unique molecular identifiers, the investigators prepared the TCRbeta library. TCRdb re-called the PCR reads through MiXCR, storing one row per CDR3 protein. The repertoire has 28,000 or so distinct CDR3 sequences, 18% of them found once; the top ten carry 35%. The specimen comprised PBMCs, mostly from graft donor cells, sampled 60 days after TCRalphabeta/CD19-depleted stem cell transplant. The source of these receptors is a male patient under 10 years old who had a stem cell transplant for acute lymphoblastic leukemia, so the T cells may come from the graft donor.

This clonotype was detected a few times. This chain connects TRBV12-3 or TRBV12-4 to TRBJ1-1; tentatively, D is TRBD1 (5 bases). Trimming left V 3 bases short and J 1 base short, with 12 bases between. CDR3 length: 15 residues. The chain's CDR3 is CASSLSGGSNTEAFF. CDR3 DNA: TGTGCCAGCAGTTTGTCCGGGGGGTCGAACACTGAAGCTTTCTTT.

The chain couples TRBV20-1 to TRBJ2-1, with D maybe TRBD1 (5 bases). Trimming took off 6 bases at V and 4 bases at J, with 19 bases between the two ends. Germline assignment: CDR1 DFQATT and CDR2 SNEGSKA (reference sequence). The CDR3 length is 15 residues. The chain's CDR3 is CSAIDSFERYNEQFF. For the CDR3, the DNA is TGCAGTGCCATAGACAGTTTTGAAAGGTACAATGAGCAGTTCTTC.

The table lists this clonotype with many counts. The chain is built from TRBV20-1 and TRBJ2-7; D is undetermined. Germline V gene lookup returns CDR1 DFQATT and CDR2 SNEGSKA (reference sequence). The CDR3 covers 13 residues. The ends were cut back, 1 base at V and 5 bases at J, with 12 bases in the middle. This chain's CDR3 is CSARGGISDEQYF. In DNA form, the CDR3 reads TGCAGTGCTAGAGGTGGGATCTCGGACGAGCAGTACTTC.

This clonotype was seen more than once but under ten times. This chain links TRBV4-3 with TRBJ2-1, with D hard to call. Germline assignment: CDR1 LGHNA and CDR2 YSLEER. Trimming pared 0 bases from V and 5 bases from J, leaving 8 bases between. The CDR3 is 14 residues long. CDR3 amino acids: CASSQEDRDNEQFF. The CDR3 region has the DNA TGCGCCAGCAGCCAAGAGGATAGGGACAATGAGCAGTTCTTC.

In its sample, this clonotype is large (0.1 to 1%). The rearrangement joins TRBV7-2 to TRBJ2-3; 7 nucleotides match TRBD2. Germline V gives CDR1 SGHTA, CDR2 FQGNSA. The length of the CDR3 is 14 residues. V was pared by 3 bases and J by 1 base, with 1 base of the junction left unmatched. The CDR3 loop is CASSFLAGTDTQYF. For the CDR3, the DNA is TGTGCCAGCAGCTTTCTAGCGGGCACAGATACGCAGTATTTT.

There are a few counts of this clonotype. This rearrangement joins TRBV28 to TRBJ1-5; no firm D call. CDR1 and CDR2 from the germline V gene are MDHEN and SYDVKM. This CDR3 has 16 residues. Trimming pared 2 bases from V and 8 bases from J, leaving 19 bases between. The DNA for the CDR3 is TGTGCCAGCAGTTTACCACGGAGTGGGGAGATTAAGCCCCAGCATTTT. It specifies CASSLPRSGEIKPQHF. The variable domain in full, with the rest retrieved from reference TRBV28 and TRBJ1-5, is DVKVTQSSRYLVKRTGEKVFLECVQDMDHENMFWYRQDPGLGLRLIYFSYDVKMKEKGDIPEGYSVSREKKERFSLILESASTNQTSMYLCASSLPRSGEIKPQHFGDGTRLSIL.

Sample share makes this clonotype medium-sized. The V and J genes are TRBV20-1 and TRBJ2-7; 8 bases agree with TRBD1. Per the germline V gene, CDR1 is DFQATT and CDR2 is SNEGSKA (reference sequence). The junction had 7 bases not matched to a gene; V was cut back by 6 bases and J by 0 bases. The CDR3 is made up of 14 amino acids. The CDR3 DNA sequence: TGCAGTGCCTATGGACAGGGCAGCTCCTACGAGCAGTACTTC. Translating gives CSAYGQGSSYEQYF.

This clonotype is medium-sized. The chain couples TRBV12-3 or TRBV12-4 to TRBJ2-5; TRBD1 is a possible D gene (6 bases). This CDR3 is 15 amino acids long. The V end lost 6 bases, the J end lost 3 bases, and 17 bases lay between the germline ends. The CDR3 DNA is TGTGCCAGCAGGTACAGGGTAGGGCTGGAAGAGACCCAGTACTTC. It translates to CASRYRVGLEETQYF.

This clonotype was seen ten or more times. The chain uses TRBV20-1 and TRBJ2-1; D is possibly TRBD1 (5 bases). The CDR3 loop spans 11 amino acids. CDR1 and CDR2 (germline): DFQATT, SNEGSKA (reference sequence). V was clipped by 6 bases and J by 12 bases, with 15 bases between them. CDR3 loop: CSAQGTVVQFF. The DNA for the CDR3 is TGCAGTGCCCAGGGAACGGTGGTGCAGTTCTTC.

The CDR3 spells CASSPRERRYEQYF. The CDR3 DNA reads as TGCGCCAGCAGCCCCAGGGAGCGGCGCTACGAGCAGTACTTC. The chain recombines TRBV5-1 with TRBJ2-7; D is tentatively TRBD1 or TRBD2 (5 bases each). This CDR3 is 14 amino acids long. The germline V and J ends were trimmed by 4 bases and 3 bases, with 14 bases remaining between them. Germline assignment: CDR1 SGHRS and CDR2 YFSETQ.

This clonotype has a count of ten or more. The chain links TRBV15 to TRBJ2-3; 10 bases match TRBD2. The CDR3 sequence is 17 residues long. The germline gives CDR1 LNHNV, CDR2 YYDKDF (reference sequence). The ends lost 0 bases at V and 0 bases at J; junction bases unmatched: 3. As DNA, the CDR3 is TGTGCCACCAGCAGAGATTATAGCGGGAGGAGCACAGATACGCAGTATTTT. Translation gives CATSRDYSGRSTDTQYF.

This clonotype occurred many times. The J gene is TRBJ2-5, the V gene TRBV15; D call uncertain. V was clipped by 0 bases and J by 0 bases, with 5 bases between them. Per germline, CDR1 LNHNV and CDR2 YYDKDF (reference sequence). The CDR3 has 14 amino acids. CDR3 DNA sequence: TGTGCCACCAGCAGAGAAAGATACCAAGAGACCCAGTACTTC. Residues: CATSRERYQETQYF.

CDR3 loop: CASSLGRLAADTQYF. Here the CDR3 DNA reads TGTGCCAGCAGCTTAGGTCGACTAGCAGCAGATACGCAGTATTTT. The rearrangement joins TRBV11-3 to TRBJ2-3; TRBD2 agrees at 7 bases. V shed 1 base and J 4 bases; nucleotides not matched to a gene: 5. The CDR3 contains 15 residues. Per germline, CDR1 SGHNT and CDR2 YENEEA.

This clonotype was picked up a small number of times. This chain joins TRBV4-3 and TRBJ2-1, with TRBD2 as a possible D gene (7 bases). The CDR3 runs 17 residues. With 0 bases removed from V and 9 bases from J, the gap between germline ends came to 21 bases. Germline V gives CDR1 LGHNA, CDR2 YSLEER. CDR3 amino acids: CASSQEEGGAFVGEQFF. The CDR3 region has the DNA TGCGCCAGCAGCCAAGAAGAAGGGGGGGCATTTGTGGGTGAGCAGTTCTTC.

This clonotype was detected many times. CDR3 sequence reads: CASSQETGNTIYF. DNA for the CDR3: TGTGCCAGCAGCCAGGAAACTGGAAACACCATATATTTT. V and J are TRBV3-1 and TRBJ1-3; D remains ambiguous. The CDR3 loop spans 13 amino acids. The germline V gene encodes CDR1 LGHDT and CDR2 YNNKEL (reference sequence). The V end lost 3 bases, the J end lost 2 bases, and 5 bases lay between the germline ends. Full variable domain (outside the CDR3, taken from reference TRBV3-1 and TRBJ1-3): DTAVSQTPKYLVTQMGNDKSIKCEQNLGHDTMYWYKQDSKKFLKIMFSYNNKELIINETVPNRFSPKSPDKAHLNLHINSLELGDSAVYFCASSQETGNTIYFGEGSWLTVV.

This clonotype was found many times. The CDR3 nucleotides read TGCAGTGCTAGAGATCAGGGGGTTGACCGTCATCAGCCCCAGCATTTT. As protein: CSARDQGVDRHQPQHF. This sequence joins TRBV20-1 and TRBJ1-5; 7 bases match TRBD1. From germline, CDR1 is DFQATT and CDR2 SNEGSKA (reference sequence). V shed 0 bases and J 5 bases; nucleotides not matched to a gene: 10. The CDR3 has 16 residues.

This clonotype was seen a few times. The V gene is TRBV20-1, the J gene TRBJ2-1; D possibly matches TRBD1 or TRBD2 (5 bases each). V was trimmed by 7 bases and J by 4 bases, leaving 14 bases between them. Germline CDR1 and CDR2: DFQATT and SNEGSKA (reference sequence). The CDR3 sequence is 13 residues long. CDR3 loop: CSVTGTLYNEQFF. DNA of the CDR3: TGCAGTGTAACCGGGACCCTATACAATGAGCAGTTCTTC.

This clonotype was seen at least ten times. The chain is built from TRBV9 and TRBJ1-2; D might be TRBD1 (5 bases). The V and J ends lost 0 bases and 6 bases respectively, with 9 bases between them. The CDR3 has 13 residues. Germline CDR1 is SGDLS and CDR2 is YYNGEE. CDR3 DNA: TGTGCCAGCAGCGTAGGAGGGGCCCATGGCTACACCTTC. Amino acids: CASSVGGAHGYTF.

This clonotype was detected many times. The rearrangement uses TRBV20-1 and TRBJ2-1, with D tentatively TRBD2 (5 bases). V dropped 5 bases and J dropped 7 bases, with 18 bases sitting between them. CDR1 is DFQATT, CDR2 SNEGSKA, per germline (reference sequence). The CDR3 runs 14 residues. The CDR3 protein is CSAEMTLGVNEQFF. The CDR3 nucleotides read TGCAGTGCTGAAATGACACTGGGAGTTAATGAGCAGTTCTTC.

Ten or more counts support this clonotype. In nucleotides, the CDR3 is TGCGCCAGCAGCTTTCTAGCGGTCCAGGTGGGGGAGCTGTTTTTT. Protein product: CASSFLAVQVGELFF. The chain combines TRBV5-1 with TRBJ2-2; 7 nucleotides agree with TRBD2. Germline assignment: CDR1 SGHRS and CDR2 YFSETQ. V shed 2 bases and J 8 bases; nucleotides not matched to a gene: 9. This CDR3 region has 15 residues.

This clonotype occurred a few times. The CDR3 DNA reads TGCGCCAGCAGCGCTACCGGGACAGGGACCTACGAGCAGTACTTC. This codes for CASSATGTGTYEQYF. The genes are TRBV5-1 and TRBJ2-7; 9 bases agree with TRBD1. V gave up 4 bases and J gave up 2 bases; unmatched junction bases: 7. The CDR3 is made up of 15 amino acids. Germline CDR1 is SGHRS and CDR2 is YFSETQ.

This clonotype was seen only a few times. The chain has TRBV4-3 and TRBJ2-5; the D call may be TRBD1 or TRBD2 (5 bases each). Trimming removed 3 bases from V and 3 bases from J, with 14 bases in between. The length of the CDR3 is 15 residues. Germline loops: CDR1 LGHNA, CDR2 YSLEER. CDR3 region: CASSHLGLGEETQYF. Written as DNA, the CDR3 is TGCGCCAGCAGCCACCTAGGACTGGGGGAAGAGACCCAGTACTTC.

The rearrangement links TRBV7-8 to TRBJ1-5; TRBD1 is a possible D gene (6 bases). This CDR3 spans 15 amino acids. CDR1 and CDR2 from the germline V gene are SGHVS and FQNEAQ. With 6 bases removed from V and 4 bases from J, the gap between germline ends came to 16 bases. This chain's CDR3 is CASRGAPQGNQPQHF. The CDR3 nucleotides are TGTGCCAGCAGAGGGGCGCCACAGGGAAATCAGCCCCAGCATTTT.

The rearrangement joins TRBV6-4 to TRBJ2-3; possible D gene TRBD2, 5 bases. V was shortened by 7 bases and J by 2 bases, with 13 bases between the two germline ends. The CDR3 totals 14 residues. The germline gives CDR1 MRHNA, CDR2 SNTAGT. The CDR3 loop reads CASKDWAYTDTQYF. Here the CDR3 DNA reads TGTGCCAGCAAGGACTGGGCGTACACAGATACGCAGTATTTT.

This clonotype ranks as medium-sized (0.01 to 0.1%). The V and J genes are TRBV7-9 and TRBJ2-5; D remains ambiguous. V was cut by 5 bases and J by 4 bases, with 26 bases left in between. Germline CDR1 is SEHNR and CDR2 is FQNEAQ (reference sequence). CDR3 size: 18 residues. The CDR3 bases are TGTGCCAGCAGCAATTCATTAAGTCGGGCTTCCCGGCGAGAGACCCAGTACTTC. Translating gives CASSNSLSRASRRETQYF.